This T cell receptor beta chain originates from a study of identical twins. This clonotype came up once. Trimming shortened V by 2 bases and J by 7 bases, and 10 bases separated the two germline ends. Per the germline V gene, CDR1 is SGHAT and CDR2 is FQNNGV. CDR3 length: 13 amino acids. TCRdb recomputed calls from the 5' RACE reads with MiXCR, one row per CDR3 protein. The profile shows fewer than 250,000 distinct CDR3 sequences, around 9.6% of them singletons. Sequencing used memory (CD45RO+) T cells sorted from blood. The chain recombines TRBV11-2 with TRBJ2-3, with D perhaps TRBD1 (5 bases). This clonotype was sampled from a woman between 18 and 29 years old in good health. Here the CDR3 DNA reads TGTGCCAGCAGCTTAAGGGGTCCAAATACGCAGTATTTT. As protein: CASSLRGPNTQYF.